Presented here are 13 T cell receptor beta chains from one specimen sequenced in a study of T-cell memory formation after mild COVID-19. A single record per CDR3 protein comes from TCRdb applying MiXCR to the 5' RACE reads. This sample has more than 400,000 distinct CDR3 sequences, with 15% to 20% found just once. Source material: PBMCs or a T cell subset sorted from them (not recorded which). These receptors originate from an adult woman who had mild COVID-19 (a few samples of this study predate the infection). Cell type and time point are not known.

The chain joins TRBV20-1 to TRBJ2-1; the D gene is possibly TRBD2 (7 bases). This CDR3 has 14 residues. Per the germline V gene, CDR1 is DFQATT and CDR2 is SNEGSKA (reference sequence). The V gene lost 6 bases and the J gene lost 8 bases, with 20 bases spanning the gap. The CDR3 sequence is CSARRRGGNDEQFF. CDR3 in DNA: TGCAGTGCCAGGAGAAGGGGGGGGAACGATGAGCAGTTCTTC.

This clonotype was counted only a few times. The chain recombines TRBV9 with TRBJ1-6, with a tentative D call TRBD1 (5 bases). The CDR3 extends over 18 amino acids. V lost 4 bases to trimming and J lost 2 bases, with 19 bases between them. Germline V gene data show CDR1 as SGDLS and CDR2 as YYNGEE. CDR3 bases: TGTGCCAGCAGCTCCAACCCCGACAGTAATGCCTATAATTCACCCCTCCACTTT. Translating gives CASSSNPDSNAYNSPLHF.

The chain recombines TRBV7-8 with TRBJ2-5, with 14 bases matching TRBD2. Looked up from germline, CDR1 is SGHVS and CDR2 is FQNEAQ. Trimming at V came to 5 bases and at J to 5 bases, leaving 10 bases not matched to a gene. CDR3 length: 17 amino acids. CDR3 sequence: CASSTQTSGGAYETQYF. Written as DNA, the CDR3 is TGTGCCAGCAGCACACAGACTAGCGGGGGGGCCTACGAGACCCAGTACTTC.

This clonotype was detected only once. This chain joins TRBV25-1 and TRBJ2-3, with D uncertain. In germline, CDR1 is MGHDK, CDR2 SYGVNS. Trimming took off 3 bases at V and 0 bases at J, with 10 bases between the two ends. The CDR3 is 15 amino acids. The DNA of the CDR3 is TGTGCCAGCAGTGACTGGTCTTCTAGCACAGATACGCAGTATTTT. As protein: CASSDWSSSTDTQYF.

This clonotype has only a few counts. This chain joins TRBV24-1 and TRBJ2-5; 10 bases map to TRBD2. This CDR3 is 15 amino acids long. J was trimmed by 3 bases and V by 3 bases; bases with no gene match: 3. The germline gives CDR1 KGHDR, CDR2 SFDVKD. CDR3 loop: CATSDRLAGKETQYF. Written as DNA, the CDR3 is TGTGCCACCAGTGATAGACTAGCGGGTAAAGAGACCCAGTACTTC.

The table lists this clonotype with many counts. V gene TRBV12-3 or TRBV12-4 combines with J gene TRBJ2-7; 9 nucleotides line up with TRBD2. The CDR3 extends over 13 amino acids. Trimming removed 4 bases from V and 4 bases from J; junction bases left unmatched: 2. CDR3: CASSSTSGYEQYF. CDR3 bases: TGTGCCAGCAGTTCGACTAGCGGTTACGAGCAGTACTTC.

This clonotype has only a few counts. The chain recombines TRBV5-5 with TRBJ1-2; 7 nucleotides match TRBD1. The length of the CDR3 is 14 residues. Germline V gene lookup returns CDR1 SGHKS and CDR2 YYEKEE (reference sequence). With V trimmed by 0 bases and J by 4 bases, 3 bases remained unmatched. This CDR3 is CASSLETGPYGYTF. The CDR3 nucleotides are TGTGCCAGCAGCTTGGAGACAGGGCCCTATGGCTACACCTTC.

The chain carries TRBV29-1 and TRBJ2-7; 9 bases fit TRBD2. J lost 8 bases, V lost 2 bases, and 10 bases had no gene match. The CDR3 has 14 residues. Per the germline V gene, CDR1 is SQVTM and CDR2 is ANQGSEA. The CDR3 loop is CSVEPASGMGKQYF. The CDR3 nucleotides read TGCAGCGTTGAACCGGCTAGCGGGATGGGCAAGCAGTACTTC.

The chain recombines TRBV10-3 with TRBJ2-5; D gene unclear. The CDR3 extends over 15 amino acids. CDR1 and CDR2 (germline): ENHRY, SYGVKD. The V and J ends lost 0 bases and 1 base respectively, with 9 bases between them. CDR3 in DNA: TGTGCCATCAGTGAGTCGGGGTACTTCCAAGAGACCCAGTACTTC. Protein product: CAISESGYFQETQYF.

V usage is TRBV5-8 and J usage is TRBJ2-7; the D is unclear. The CDR3 extends over 12 amino acids. Germline values: CDR1 SGHTS, CDR2 YDEGEE. Trimming stripped 1 base from V and 2 bases from J, with 4 bases between. The CDR3 spells CASSLKAYEQYF. The CDR3 coding sequence is TGTGCCAGCAGCTTGAAGGCCTACGAGCAGTACTTC.

V gene TRBV20-1 combines with J gene TRBJ2-3; 8 nucleotides line up with TRBD2. The CDR3 runs 17 residues. CDR1 and CDR2 (germline): DFQATT, SNEGSKA (reference sequence). J lost 0 bases, V lost 6 bases, and 14 bases had no gene match. CDR3 amino acids: CSAISGGAHLSTDTQYF. In DNA, the CDR3 is TGCAGTGCCATTTCGGGGGGGGCTCACCTTAGCACAGATACGCAGTATTTT.

The gene calls are TRBV5-1 and TRBJ2-4; no firm D call. CDR1 is SGHRS, CDR2 YFSETQ, per germline. CDR3 length: 13 amino acids. The ends were cut back, 5 bases at V and 0 bases at J, with 6 bases in the middle. The DNA for the CDR3 is TGCGCCAGCAGTTCAGAAGCCAAAAACATTCAGTACTTC. Translating gives CASSSEAKNIQYF.

This clonotype was counted a few times. The genes are TRBV12-3 or TRBV12-4 and TRBJ1-1, with D possibly TRBD1 on 5 matching bases. V lost 3 bases to trimming and J lost 4 bases, with 15 bases between them. The CDR3 consists of 15 residues. DNA of the CDR3: TGTGCCAGCAGTTTGGGCGGGGGGGTAGGCACTGAAGCTTTCTTT. Translated: CASSLGGGVGTEAFF.